This is a list of T cell receptor beta chains from one sample in a study of blood T cell repertoires in COVID-19. Method: immunoSEQ multiplex PCR; TCRdb's copy keeps in-frame clones and lacks some. Altogether some 220,000 clones are present, more than 75% being singletons, with the ten largest covering about 5.6%. Sample: peripheral blood. These receptors all stem from an older woman with COVID-19, enrolled during active disease. Both conserved end residues are part of each CDR3. The D gene is left open where the match is weak. Size values are once, few and many counts, or a class for expanded clones, and some rows have none.

J,V,size,D,CDR3,DNA
TRBJ1-1,TRBV9,once,TRBD1,CASSVASTGIFTEAFF,TGTGCCAGCAGCGTAGCATCGACAGGGATCTTCACTGAAGCTTTCTTT
TRBJ1-2,TRBV7-9,NA,NA,CASSPGYGYTF,TGTGCCAGCAGCCCCGGGTATGGCTATACCTTC
TRBJ1-6,TRBV21-1,NA,NA,CASSTWAGGGPPLHF,TGTGCCAGCAGCACCTGGGCGGGAGGGGGCCCACCCCTCCACTTT
TRBJ2-7,TRBV19,NA,TRBD2,CASKRGSSYEQYF,TGTGCCAGCAAACGCGGGAGCTCCTACGAGCAGTACTTC
TRBJ1-5,TRBV21-1,NA,NA,CASSPPDRNQPQHF,TGTGCCAGCAGCCCCCCGGACAGAAATCAGCCCCAGCATTTT
TRBJ1-3,TRBV7-6,NA,NA,CASSVGTQASGNTIYF,TGTGCCAGCAGCGTCGGGACACAGGCCTCTGGAAACACCATATATTTT
TRBJ2-7,TRBV7-6,NA,NA,CATSALGAGSYEQYF,TGTGCCACCAGTGCCTTAGGGGCAGGTTCCTACGAGCAGTACTTC
TRBJ2-7,TRBV9,NA,TRBD1,CASSVGVGQGGEQYF,TGTGCCAGCAGCGTAGGGGTGGGACAGGGTGGCGAGCAGTACTTC
TRBJ2-1,TRBV7-9,NA,TRBD2,CASSSGTSGYNEQFF,TGTGCCAGCAGCTCAGGGACTAGCGGATACAATGAGCAGTTCTTC
TRBJ1-1,TRBV14,NA,NA,CASSPLAGKGTEAFF,TGTGCCAGCAGCCCATTGGCGGGGAAGGGCACTGAAGCTTTCTTT
TRBJ1-1,TRBV28,NA,TRBD1,CASSPTGTGMNTEAFF,TGTGCCAGCAGTCCGACCGGGACAGGCATGAACACTGAAGCTTTCTTT
TRBJ2-1,TRBV10-3,once,NA,CAISESRSSRGNEQFF,TGTGCCATCAGTGAGTCGAGGTCTTCACGGGGAAATGAGCAGTTCTTC
TRBJ1-4,TRBV28,NA,NA,CASSLGGDGTEKLFF,TGTGCCAGCAGTTTAGGGGGGGATGGGACTGAAAAACTGTTTTTT
TRBJ2-1,TRBV5-1,NA,NA,CASSYSGAGASEQFF,TGCGCCAGCAGCTACTCAGGGGCGGGAGCCTCTGAGCAGTTCTTC
TRBJ2-7,TRBV5-1,NA,NA,CASSLAQGSMDEQYF,TGCGCCAGCAGCTTGGCCCAGGGGTCAATGGACGAGCAGTACTTC
TRBJ2-1,TRBV5-1,NA,TRBD1,CASSFSGQGGNEQFF,TGCGCCAGCAGCTTTTCCGGACAGGGGGGCAATGAGCAGTTCTTC
TRBJ1-2,TRBV27,NA,NA,CASSTGRPNYGYTF,TGTGCCAGCAGTACAGGGCGCCCTAACTATGGCTACACCTTC
TRBJ2-7,TRBV11-2,NA,NA,CASSSFGLLNEQYF,TGTGCCAGCAGCTCCTTCGGACTCCTAAACGAGCAGTACTTC
TRBJ1-1,TRBV6-5,NA,NA,CASRASGGFEAFF,TGTGCCAGCAGAGCCTCCGGGGGGTTCGAAGCTTTCTTT
TRBJ1-1,TRBV27,NA,NA,CASSAGYTEAFF,TGTGCCAGCAGCGCGGGGTACACTGAAGCTTTCTTT
TRBJ2-2,TRBV12-3/TRBV12-4,NA,NA,CASSFQGTGELFF,TGTGCCAGCAGTTTCCAGGGCACCGGGGAGCTGTTTTTT
TRBJ1-5,TRBV28,NA,TRBD1,CASIDPGQGVFSNQPQHF,TGTGCCAGCATTGACCCGGGACAGGGGGTTTTTAGCAATCAGCCCCAGCATTTT
TRBJ2-7,TRBV6-5,NA,NA,CASSTGHLYEQYF,TGTGCCAGCAGCACGGGACACCTATACGAGCAGTACTTC
TRBJ2-7,TRBV3-1/TRBV3-2,NA,TRBD2,CASSRRGAYEQYF,TGTGCCAGCAGCCGACGGGGGGCCTACGAGCAGTACTTC
TRBJ1-1,TRBV6-5,once,NA,CATDGYTEAFF,TGTGCCACCGACGGGTACACTGAAGCTTTCTTT
TRBJ1-1,TRBV6-5,NA,TRBD1,CASSSQGGATEAFF,TGTGCCAGCAGTTCGCAAGGGGGCGCGACTGAAGCTTTCTTT
TRBJ2-2,TRBV29-1,NA,NA,CSVLPATRSTGELFF,TGCAGCGTTCTCCCCGCGACTAGGAGCACCGGGGAGCTGTTTTTT
TRBJ2-7,TRBV6-5,NA,NA,CASSSGFSYEQYF,TGTGCCAGCAGCTCCGGGTTCTCCTACGAGCAGTACTTC
TRBJ1-6,TRBV15,NA,NA,CATSREGRNSPLHF,TGTGCCACCAGCAGAGAAGGGAGGAATTCACCCCTCCACTTT
TRBJ2-7,TRBV2,NA,NA,CASSGRLYEQYF,TGTGCCAGCAGCGGTCGGTTATACGAGCAGTACTTC
TRBJ1-2,TRBV30,NA,NA,CAWSVRPSTTGGYTF,TGTGCCTGGAGTGTCCGCCCTTCGACAACAGGGGGCTACACCTTC
TRBJ1-5,TRBV4-2,few,NA,CASSQDTTNNQPQHF,TGTGCCAGCAGCCAAGATACGACAAACAATCAGCCCCAGCATTTT
TRBJ1-2,TRBV10-1,NA,TRBD1,CASSRGATYGYTF,TGCGCCAGCAGCAGGGGGGCTACCTATGGCTACACCTTC
TRBJ2-5,TRBV4-3,NA,NA,CASSQDGAGSETQYF,TGCGCCAGCAGCCAAGATGGGGCAGGGTCGGAGACCCAGTACTTC
TRBJ2-2,TRBV2,NA,TRBD1,CASSGWTGFTGELFF,TGTGCCAGCAGTGGTTGGACAGGGTTTACCGGGGAGCTGTTTTTT
TRBJ1-4,TRBV2,NA,NA,CASSEITANEKLFF,TGTGCCAGCAGTGAGATAACGGCTAATGAAAAACTGTTTTTT
TRBJ1-1,TRBV2,NA,TRBD1,CASSSTGGYTEAFF,TGTGCCAGCAGTTCTACAGGGGGCTACACTGAAGCTTTCTTT
TRBJ2-5,TRBV30,NA,TRBD1,CAWRPTGGTETQYF,TGTGCCTGGAGACCGACAGGGGGTACCGAGACCCAGTACTTC
TRBJ1-3,TRBV28,NA,NA,CASSLRVPGNTIYF,TGTGCCAGCAGCCTCAGGGTCCCCGGAAACACCATATATTTT
TRBJ1-1,TRBV5-1,NA,NA,CASSLVDVAEAFF,TGCGCCAGCAGCTTGGTGGACGTAGCGGAAGCTTTCTTT
TRBJ2-1,TRBV6-5,NA,TRBD1,CASSYSTGVYNEQFF,TGTGCCAGCAGTTATTCGACAGGGGTTTACAATGAGCAGTTCTTC
TRBJ1-3,TRBV27,NA,NA,CASSSLADGNTIYF,TGTGCCAGCAGTTCGTTGGCGGATGGAAACACCATATATTTT
TRBJ2-3,TRBV5-4,NA,TRBD2,CASSPAGGPTDTQYF,TGTGCCAGCAGCCCAGCGGGAGGGCCGACAGATACGCAGTATTTT
TRBJ1-5,TRBV19,NA,NA,CASSFFGDQPQHF,TGTGCCAGTAGTTTTTTCGGTGATCAGCCCCAGCATTTT
TRBJ2-7,TRBV24-1,NA,TRBD2,CATSDGTSGSRGTYEQYF,TGTGCCACCAGTGACGGGACTAGCGGGAGTAGAGGCACCTACGAGCAGTACTTC
TRBJ2-1,TRBV7-3,NA,TRBD2,CASSLTTGRRGEQFF,TGTGCCAGCAGCTTAACGACCGGGAGGCGTGGTGAGCAGTTCTTC
TRBJ2-7,TRBV6-2/TRBV6-3,NA,NA,CASSYLAYEQYF,TGTGCCAGCAGTTATCTAGCCTACGAGCAGTACTTC
TRBJ2-2,TRBV15,NA,NA,CATSRDRGNVGPTGELFF,TGTGCCACCAGCAGAGATCGGGGAAATGTTGGACCAACCGGGGAGCTGTTTTTT
TRBJ2-2,TRBV7-8,NA,TRBD2,CASRPDLRLAGGNPGELFF,TGTGCCAGCAGGCCCGATCTTCGACTAGCGGGAGGGAATCCCGGGGAGCTGTTTTTT
TRBJ2-5,TRBV7-2,NA,TRBD1,CASSLKTGVGETQYF,TGTGCCAGCAGCTTAAAGACAGGGGTGGGAGAGACCCAGTACTTC
TRBJ1-4,TRBV11-2,NA,TRBD1,CASSSTTGGEGELFF,TGTGCCAGCAGCTCCACGACAGGGGGGGAAGGGGAACTGTTTTTT
TRBJ2-7,TRBV7-9,NA,TRBD1,CASSLSRDRVSYEQYF,TGTGCCAGCAGCTTAAGTCGGGACAGGGTATCCTACGAGCAGTACTTC
TRBJ1-2,TRBV27,NA,NA,CASNKFGGTNYGYTF,TGTGCCAGCAATAAATTTGGAGGGACCAACTATGGCTACACCTTC
TRBJ1-1,TRBV6-5,NA,NA,CASSYQGSHTEAFF,TGTGCCAGCAGTTACCAGGGCAGCCACACTGAAGCTTTCTTT
TRBJ2-1,TRBV5-8,few,TRBD2,CASSYYGGRVNEQFF,TGTGCCAGCAGCTACTACGGCGGGAGGGTCAATGAGCAGTTCTTC
TRBJ1-1,TRBV6-2/TRBV6-3,NA,NA,CASSRYEGDPVAFF,TGTGCCAGCAGCCGTTATGAAGGGGATCCGGTAGCTTTCTTT